This T cell receptor beta chain derives from a study of neurological immune-mediated disorders. TCRdb used MiXCR to reprocess the 5' RACE reads, holding one entry per CDR3 protein. This sample yields around 69,000 distinct CDR3 sequences, of which nearly 3.5% are seen a single time; roughly 3.7% belongs to the top ten. Trimming pared 0 bases from V and 3 bases from J, leaving 9 bases between. Germline CDR1 reads DFQATT; CDR2 reads SNEGSKA (reference sequence). The length of the CDR3 is 13 residues. The study built unsorted libraries from 2 million PBMCs kept at -80 C. This clonotype was seen repeatedly, ten times or more.

The sequenced material came from PBMCs. This chain connects TRBV20-1 to TRBJ2-7, with D tentatively TRBD1 (5 bases). This receptor was identified in a man aged 40-49 years with multiple sclerosis. The CDR3 loop reads CSARDQGIYEQYF. The DNA for the CDR3 is TGCAGTGCTAGAGACCAGGGAATCTACGAGCAGTACTTC.